The sequence of this TCR beta chain was determined in a study of control samples from healthy donors and cancer patients (dated by TCRdb to about 2020). Receptors were amplified or captured by the immunoSEQ multiplex PCR assay. What TCRdb holds here is the immuneACCESS table cut down to in-frame rearrangements. Part of the clones is not present; checked against another copy, under half of the missing clones reflect an unresolved V gene, and the others are unexplained. The sample's clone listing holds some 190,000 clones. Of the sample, 2.2% is held by the ten largest clones. About this clone itself: Its antigen is still unknown.

The CDR3, cysteine through phenylalanine, is 13 amino acids long. Only the CDR3 DNA stays, 39 bases, in frame from base 1. Looking up the germline V gene yields CDR1 SGHRS and CDR2 YFSETQ. Relative to germline, V is 5 bases shorter and J is 3 bases shorter, with 8 bases between their ends. In this chain, TRBV5-1 is recombined with TRBJ2-2; a tentative D call is TRBD1 (5 bases match). The clonotype originates from a woman aged 25 to 45 in good health. The sequenced sample consisted of blood. CDR3 sequence: CASSQTDTGELFF. Read as DNA, the sequence is TGCGCCAGCAGTCAGACAGACACCGGGGAGCTGTTTTTT.